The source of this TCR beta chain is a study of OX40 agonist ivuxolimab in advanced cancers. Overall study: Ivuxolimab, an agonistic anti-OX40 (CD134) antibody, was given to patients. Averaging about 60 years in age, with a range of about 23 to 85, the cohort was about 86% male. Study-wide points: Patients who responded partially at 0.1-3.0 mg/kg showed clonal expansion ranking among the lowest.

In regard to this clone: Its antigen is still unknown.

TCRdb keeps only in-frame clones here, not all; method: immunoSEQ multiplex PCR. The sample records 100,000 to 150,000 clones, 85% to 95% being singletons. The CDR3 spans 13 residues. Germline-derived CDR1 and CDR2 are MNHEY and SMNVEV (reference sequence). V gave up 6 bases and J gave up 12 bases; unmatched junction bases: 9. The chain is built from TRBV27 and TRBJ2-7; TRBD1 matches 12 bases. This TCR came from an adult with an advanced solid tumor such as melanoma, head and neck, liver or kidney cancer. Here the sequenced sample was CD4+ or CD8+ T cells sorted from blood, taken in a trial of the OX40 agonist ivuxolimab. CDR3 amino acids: CASRGQGALLLYF. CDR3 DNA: TGTGCCAGCAGGGGACAGGGGGCGTTATTGTTGTACTTC.